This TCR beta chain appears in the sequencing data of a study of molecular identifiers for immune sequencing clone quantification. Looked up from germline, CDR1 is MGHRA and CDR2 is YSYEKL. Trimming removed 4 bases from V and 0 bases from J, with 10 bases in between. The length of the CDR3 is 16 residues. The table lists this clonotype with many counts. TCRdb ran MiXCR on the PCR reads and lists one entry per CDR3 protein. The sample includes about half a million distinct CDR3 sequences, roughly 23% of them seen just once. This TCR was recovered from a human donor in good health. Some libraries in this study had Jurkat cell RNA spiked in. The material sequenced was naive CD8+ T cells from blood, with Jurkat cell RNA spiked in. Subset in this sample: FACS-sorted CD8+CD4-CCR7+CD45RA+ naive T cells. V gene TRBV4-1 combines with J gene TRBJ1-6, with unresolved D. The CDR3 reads CASSRTGSSYNSPLHF. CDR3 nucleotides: TGCGCCAGCAGCCGAACGGGGAGCTCCTATAATTCACCCCTCCACTTT.